Listed below are T cell receptor beta chains from one sample, sequenced in a study of blood T cell repertoires in COVID-19. Libraries were prepared by immunoSEQ multiplex PCR; TCRdb keeps only in-frame clonotypes and omits some of them. The sample has 150,000 to 200,000 clones, roughly four fifths seen once; the top ten hold roughly 7.5%. Sequenced sample: peripheral blood. These receptors all stem from a woman aged 70-85 years with COVID-19, enrolled during active disease. The CDR3 runs from the conserved cysteine through the conserved F or W. A D gene is named only where the DNA matches it firmly. The size entry is marked missing in some rows and otherwise reads once, few, many or a size class.

j_gene	abundance	d_gene	v_gene	CDR3nt	CDR3aa
TRBJ2-7	.	TRBD1	TRBV28	TGTGCCAGCAGTTCGGACCACAGGGGGTTGGGCGAGCAGTACTTC	CASSSDHRGLGEQYF
TRBJ2-2	.	TRBD1	TRBV7-9	TGTGCCAGCAGCGCAGGACAGGACGGGGGGGAGCTGTTTTTT	CASSAGQDGGELFF
TRBJ2-7	.	TRBD2	TRBV30	TGTGCCTGGAGTGTGAAAAGCGGGGGGGAGCAGTACTTC	CAWSVKSGGEQYF
TRBJ2-7	.	.	TRBV5-4	TGTGCCAGCAGTTTCCAGGGCGCCTACGAGCAGTACTTC	CASSFQGAYEQYF
TRBJ1-2	.	.	TRBV9	TGTGCCAGCAGCGTACAGGGGAACTATGGCTACACCTTC	CASSVQGNYGYTF
TRBJ2-1	.	TRBD2	TRBV7-9	TGTGCCAGCAGCAAGGGACTAGCGGGAGCGGATGAGCAGTTCTTC	CASSKGLAGADEQFF
TRBJ2-5	once	TRBD1	TRBV6-8	TGTGCCAGTAGACAGGGGACCCAGTACTTC	CASRQGTQYF
TRBJ1-1	.	.	TRBV30	TGTGCCGGGCTAAGATTGAGGAACACTGAAGCTTTCTTT	CAGLRLRNTEAFF
TRBJ1-2	.	.	TRBV7-9	TGTGCCAGCAGCCGGATCGGGTATGGCTACACCTTC	CASSRIGYGYTF
TRBJ2-7	few	TRBD2	TRBV7-2	TGTGCCAGCAGCTCGGGACTAGCGGGAGTCCAGAGGGAGCAGTACTTC	CASSSGLAGVQREQYF
TRBJ1-4	.	TRBD1	TRBV5-6	TGTGCCAGCAGCCCGCCCGGGACAGGGGTTAATGAAAAACTGTTTTTT	CASSPPGTGVNEKLFF
TRBJ2-7	.	TRBD2	TRBV5-1	TGCGCCAGCAGCTTGCTTGCGGGAGGGCCGCGAGAGCAGTACTTC	CASSLLAGGPREQYF
TRBJ2-7	few	.	TRBV19	TGTGCCAGCAAACTCGACGGCGCCACCTTGAGGGAGCAGTACTTC	CASKLDGATLREQYF
TRBJ1-2	.	TRBD1	TRBV14	TGTGCCAGCAGCCCACTGACAGGGCTCACCTTC	CASSPLTGLTF
TRBJ1-2	.	.	TRBV11-2	TGTGCCAGCAGCTTAGAAGCGATAGCTAACTATGGCTACACCTTC	CASSLEAIANYGYTF
TRBJ2-2	.	TRBD2	TRBV2	TGTGCCAGCAGGGAGGGAGGACTAGCATTGTGGGAGCTGTTTTTT	CASREGGLALWELFF
TRBJ2-4	.	TRBD1	TRBV29-1	TGCAGCGTTGAGGGACAGAAGGACATTCAGTACTTC	CSVEGQKDIQYF
TRBJ2-1	.	TRBD2	TRBV18	TGTGCCAGCTCACTCCCCCCTAGCGGGAGTATGTATGAGCAGTTCTTC	CASSLPPSGSMYEQFF
TRBJ2-3	few	.	TRBV7-2	TGTGCCAGCAGCTTCAGCTTACTGCGGACAGATACGCAGTATTTT	CASSFSLLRTDTQYF
TRBJ1-2	.	.	TRBV6-5	TGTGCCAGCAGTTACCGGACTGGCGGCTACACCTTC	CASSYRTGGYTF
TRBJ2-3	.	TRBD2	TRBV5-4	TGTGCCAGCAGCTCCGGACTAGCGGGAGCGAGCACAGATACGCAGTATTTT	CASSSGLAGASTDTQYF
TRBJ1-5	.	.	TRBV28	TGTGCCAGCAGTCCGATTTCCCCACAGTTGGGCCCCCGGGGACTGAATCAGCCCCAGCATTTT	CASSPISPQLGPRGLNQPQHF
TRBJ2-2	once	TRBD2	TRBV2	TGTGCCAGCAGGAGCGGGAGGACCGGGGAGCTGTTTTTT	CASRSGRTGELFF
TRBJ1-3	.	TRBD1	TRBV5-4	TGTGCCAGCAGCAAAGGGATGGGACAGAGCTCTGGAAACACCATATATTTT	CASSKGMGQSSGNTIYF
TRBJ2-5	once	TRBD2	TRBV7-2	TGTGCCAGCAGCTTATGGTCTAGCGGGAGGGCCGTGGAGACCCAGTACTTC	CASSLWSSGRAVETQYF
TRBJ2-1	.	.	TRBV6-2/TRBV6-3	TGTGCCAGCAGTCCGCGGGCTCTTGAGCAGTTCTTC	CASSPRALEQFF
TRBJ2-7	.	.	TRBV7-6	TGTGCCAGCAGCTTAACAAGGGGTGCCGAGCAGTACTTC	CASSLTRGAEQYF
TRBJ1-1	.	TRBD1	TRBV19	TGTGCCAGTAGTATATGGGGACAGGCGAACACTGAAGCTTTCTTT	CASSIWGQANTEAFF
TRBJ2-2	.	.	TRBV11-2	TGTGCCAGCAGCTTAGATCCCGGAGCCGGGGAGCTGTTTTTT	CASSLDPGAGELFF
TRBJ1-1	few	TRBD1	TRBV5-5	TGTGCCAGCAGCTCCTATGTCCCGGGACAGGACTTGAACACTGAAGCTTTCTTT	CASSSYVPGQDLNTEAFF
TRBJ1-2	.	.	TRBV29-1	TGCAGCGTATCGACGGGATTGGGCTACACCTTC	CSVSTGLGYTF
TRBJ2-7	.	TRBD2	TRBV5-5	TGTGCCAGCAGCGAGACTAGCGGGAGGGCTTACGAGCAGTACTTC	CASSETSGRAYEQYF